A selection of T cell receptor beta chains follows, all from one sample in a study of patients and donors after allogeneic stem cell transplantation. MiXCR was run by TCRdb on the RT-PCR reads, yielding one entry per CDR3 protein. Of a few hundred thousand distinct CDR3 sequences listed, around two fifths are singletons. Specimen: blood, either unsorted or a sorted T cell fraction (not recorded which). Source of these receptors: a human donor who was either an allogeneic HSCT recipient or a stem cell or donor lymphocyte infusion donor (not recorded which). It is not recorded whose cells these are; they may come from a transplant donor. CDR3s include the opening cysteine and the closing phenylalanine or tryptophan. Each record gives: J gene, clone size, V gene, D gene, CDR3 protein, CDR3 DNA. The D gene is left open where the match is weak. Not every row has a clone size; where given, it reads once, few, many or a size class.

J gene: TRBJ1-2; clone size: NA; V gene: TRBV15; D gene: NA; CDR3 protein: CATSSTANYGYTF; CDR3 DNA: TGTGCCACCAGCTCCACAGCAAACTATGGCTACACCTTC
J gene: TRBJ1-1; clone size: few; V gene: TRBV10-1; D gene: TRBD1; CDR3 protein: CASSEGGTAEAFF; CDR3 DNA: TGCGCCAGCAGTGAGGGAGGGACAGCTGAAGCTTTCTTT
J gene: TRBJ1-1; clone size: NA; V gene: TRBV10-3; D gene: NA; CDR3 protein: CATGTPGTEAFF; CDR3 DNA: TGTGCCACCGGGACACCGGGTACTGAAGCTTTCTTT
J gene: TRBJ1-3; clone size: NA; V gene: TRBV12-3/TRBV12-4; D gene: NA; CDR3 protein: CASSWAGHRISGNTIYF; CDR3 DNA: TGTGCCAGCAGTTGGGCGGGACACCGGATCTCTGGAAACACCATATATTTT
J gene: TRBJ2-2; clone size: NA; V gene: TRBV9; D gene: NA; CDR3 protein: CASSVGTGELFF; CDR3 DNA: TGTGCCAGCAGCGTTGGTACCGGGGAGCTGTTTTTT
J gene: TRBJ2-5; clone size: few; V gene: TRBV27; D gene: NA; CDR3 protein: CASSPNEETQYF; CDR3 DNA: TGTGCCAGCAGTCCCAACGAAGAGACCCAGTACTTC
J gene: TRBJ1-4; clone size: few; V gene: TRBV7-9; D gene: TRBD1; CDR3 protein: CASRRSGGSNEKLFF; CDR3 DNA: TGTGCCAGCAGACGTTCAGGGGGCTCTAATGAAAAACTGTTTTTT
J gene: TRBJ2-6; clone size: NA; V gene: TRBV10-3; D gene: NA; CDR3 protein: CAISARSSGANVLTF; CDR3 DNA: TGTGCCATCAGTGCTCGGAGCTCTGGGGCCAACGTCCTGACTTTC
J gene: TRBJ1-2; clone size: NA; V gene: TRBV29-1; D gene: NA; CDR3 protein: CSVDHPGYGYTF; CDR3 DNA: TGCAGCGTTGATCACCCGGGCTATGGCTACACCTTC
J gene: TRBJ1-2; clone size: NA; V gene: TRBV12-3/TRBV12-4; D gene: NA; CDR3 protein: CASSRLLDHYGYTF; CDR3 DNA: TGTGCCAGCAGCAGACTCTTGGACCACTATGGCTACACCTTC
J gene: TRBJ1-2; clone size: NA; V gene: TRBV5-5; D gene: TRBD1; CDR3 protein: CASSLRTGGDGYTF; CDR3 DNA: TGTGCCAGCAGCTTGCGGACAGGGGGCGATGGCTACACCTTC
J gene: TRBJ1-4; clone size: few; V gene: TRBV12-3/TRBV12-4; D gene: NA; CDR3 protein: CASRTLTGFENEKLFF; CDR3 DNA: TGTGCCAGCAGAACTCTGACAGGTTTCGAGAATGAAAAACTGTTTTTT
J gene: TRBJ2-3; clone size: NA; V gene: TRBV5-6; D gene: TRBD2; CDR3 protein: CASSSVGGAGASTDTQYF; CDR3 DNA: TGTGCCAGCAGCTCGGTGGGTGGAGCGGGGGCTAGCACAGATACGCAGTATTTT
J gene: TRBJ2-1; clone size: NA; V gene: TRBV20-1; D gene: TRBD1; CDR3 protein: CSARSTGPYNEQFF; CDR3 DNA: TGCAGTGCTAGATCGACAGGGCCCTACAATGAGCAGTTCTTC
J gene: TRBJ2-2; clone size: NA; V gene: TRBV7-3; D gene: TRBD2; CDR3 protein: CASSLPGGRNTGELFF; CDR3 DNA: TGTGCCAGCAGCCTACCGGGAGGGCGGAACACCGGGGAGCTGTTTTTT
J gene: TRBJ1-3; clone size: NA; V gene: TRBV12-3/TRBV12-4; D gene: NA; CDR3 protein: CASSFGGYGNTIYF; CDR3 DNA: TGTGCCAGCAGTTTTGGAGGATATGGAAACACCATATATTTT
J gene: TRBJ2-2; clone size: NA; V gene: TRBV4-3; D gene: NA; CDR3 protein: CASSQGLLSTGELFF; CDR3 DNA: TGCGCCAGCAGCCAAGGCCTACTAAGCACCGGGGAGCTGTTTTTT
J gene: TRBJ1-3; clone size: NA; V gene: TRBV20-1; D gene: NA; CDR3 protein: CSAIHSGNTIYF; CDR3 DNA: TGCAGTGCTATCCACTCTGGAAACACCATATATTTT
J gene: TRBJ1-1; clone size: NA; V gene: TRBV10-2; D gene: NA; CDR3 protein: CASSETGGVWNTEAFF; CDR3 DNA: TGCGCCAGCAGTGAGACGGGAGGGGTATGGAACACTGAAGCTTTCTTT
J gene: TRBJ1-5; clone size: few; V gene: TRBV29-1; D gene: NA; CDR3 protein: CSVSDSNQPQHF; CDR3 DNA: TGCAGCGTTTCTGACAGTAATCAGCCCCAGCATTTT
J gene: TRBJ2-7; clone size: NA; V gene: TRBV15; D gene: NA; CDR3 protein: CATRETGDPGEQYF; CDR3 DNA: TGTGCCACCAGGGAGACAGGAGATCCCGGCGAGCAGTACTTC
J gene: TRBJ2-3; clone size: NA; V gene: TRBV20-1; D gene: NA; CDR3 protein: CSARDFGGVARDTQYF; CDR3 DNA: TGCAGTGCTAGAGATTTCGGCGGGGTCGCAAGGGATACGCAGTATTTT
J gene: TRBJ2-1; clone size: few; V gene: TRBV4-1; D gene: NA; CDR3 protein: CASSRLATSYNEQFF; CDR3 DNA: TGCGCCAGCAGCCGTCTAGCGACCTCCTACAATGAGCAGTTCTTC
J gene: TRBJ1-4; clone size: few; V gene: TRBV29-1; D gene: TRBD1; CDR3 protein: CSALPTGGGEKLFF; CDR3 DNA: TGCAGCGCCCTTCCCACAGGGGGCGGTGAAAAACTGTTTTTT
J gene: TRBJ1-5; clone size: few; V gene: TRBV27; D gene: NA; CDR3 protein: CASSPTGFGQPQHF; CDR3 DNA: TGTGCCAGCAGTCCTACAGGGTTCGGTCAGCCCCAGCATTTT
J gene: TRBJ1-1; clone size: NA; V gene: TRBV20-1; D gene: NA; CDR3 protein: CSARIRGETEAFF; CDR3 DNA: TGCAGTGCTAGAATCAGGGGAGAAACTGAAGCTTTCTTT
J gene: TRBJ2-2; clone size: NA; V gene: TRBV21-1; D gene: NA; CDR3 protein: CASSKIRAEKMRNTGELFF; CDR3 DNA: TGTGCCAGCAGCAAAATTCGGGCGGAGAAGATGCGAAACACCGGGGAGCTGTTTTTT
J gene: TRBJ2-3; clone size: NA; V gene: TRBV28; D gene: NA; CDR3 protein: CASSRPSGFSTDTQYF; CDR3 DNA: TGTGCCAGCAGCCGCCCCTCGGGCTTTAGCACAGATACGCAGTATTTT
J gene: TRBJ2-7; clone size: few; V gene: TRBV4-1; D gene: TRBD1; CDR3 protein: CASSHRTGLGYEQYF; CDR3 DNA: TGCGCCAGCAGCCACAGGACAGGGCTTGGCTACGAGCAGTACTTC
J gene: TRBJ1-1; clone size: NA; V gene: TRBV29-1; D gene: NA; CDR3 protein: CSVKKQGNTEAFF; CDR3 DNA: TGCAGCGTCAAAAAACAGGGGAACACTGAAGCTTTCTTT
J gene: TRBJ1-6; clone size: NA; V gene: TRBV6-5; D gene: NA; CDR3 protein: CASSYSTAGSDAPLHF; CDR3 DNA: TGTGCCAGCAGTTACTCGACTGCAGGGTCGGACGCACCCCTCCACTTT
J gene: TRBJ1-1; clone size: NA; V gene: TRBV7-2; D gene: NA; CDR3 protein: CASSPRGGETEAFF; CDR3 DNA: TGTGCCAGCAGCCCCAGAGGGGGAGAGACTGAAGCTTTCTTT
J gene: TRBJ2-3; clone size: NA; V gene: TRBV10-3; D gene: NA; CDR3 protein: CAISGGDTQYF; CDR3 DNA: TGTGCCATCAGTGGGGGAGATACGCAGTATTTT
J gene: TRBJ1-2; clone size: few; V gene: TRBV7-9; D gene: NA; CDR3 protein: CASSLEVGNYGYTF; CDR3 DNA: TGTGCCAGCAGCTTAGAGGTGGGGAACTATGGCTACACCTTC
J gene: TRBJ1-5; clone size: few; V gene: TRBV12-3/TRBV12-4; D gene: NA; CDR3 protein: CASSRTRGQPQHF; CDR3 DNA: TGTGCCAGCAGTCGCACGCGGGGTCAGCCCCAGCATTTT
J gene: TRBJ1-2; clone size: NA; V gene: TRBV15; D gene: NA; CDR3 protein: CATSRVPPTKWSYGYTF; CDR3 DNA: TGTGCCACCAGCAGAGTCCCTCCTACCAAGTGGTCCTATGGCTACACCTTC
J gene: TRBJ2-5; clone size: NA; V gene: TRBV10-3; D gene: NA; CDR3 protein: CAISSEETQYF; CDR3 DNA: TGTGCCATCAGTTCGGAAGAGACCCAGTACTTC
J gene: TRBJ1-6; clone size: NA; V gene: TRBV28; D gene: TRBD1; CDR3 protein: CASKDDRGGYNSPLHF; CDR3 DNA: TGTGCCAGCAAGGACGACAGGGGCGGTTATAATTCACCCCTCCACTTT
J gene: TRBJ1-5; clone size: few; V gene: TRBV12-3/TRBV12-4; D gene: NA; CDR3 protein: CASSLISNQPQHF; CDR3 DNA: TGTGCCAGCAGTTTAATTAGCAATCAGCCCCAGCATTTT
J gene: TRBJ1-2; clone size: NA; V gene: TRBV28; D gene: NA; CDR3 protein: CASSLKVAGYTF; CDR3 DNA: TGTGCCAGCAGTTTAAAAGTGGCTGGCTACACCTTC
J gene: TRBJ2-7; clone size: NA; V gene: TRBV6-2/TRBV6-3; D gene: TRBD1; CDR3 protein: CASSYLRTGGNEQYF; CDR3 DNA: TGTGCCAGCAGTTATTTGAGGACAGGGGGCAACGAGCAGTACTTC
J gene: TRBJ1-5; clone size: NA; V gene: TRBV5-6; D gene: NA; CDR3 protein: CASSLIRDGNQPQHF; CDR3 DNA: TGTGCCAGCAGCTTAATCAGGGACGGCAATCAGCCCCAGCATTTT
J gene: TRBJ1-1; clone size: NA; V gene: TRBV9; D gene: NA; CDR3 protein: CASSGGSNTEAFF; CDR3 DNA: TGTGCCAGCAGCGGGGGATCGAACACTGAAGCTTTCTTT
J gene: TRBJ1-2; clone size: many; V gene: TRBV9; D gene: NA; CDR3 protein: CASSLHWGFRSGGYTF; CDR3 DNA: TGTGCCAGCAGCCTTCACTGGGGCTTTAGGTCTGGAGGCTACACCTTC
J gene: TRBJ2-2; clone size: NA; V gene: TRBV7-7; D gene: NA; CDR3 protein: CASSLAGTPPTGELFF; CDR3 DNA: TGTGCCAGCAGCTTAGCGGGAACACCCCCCACCGGGGAGCTGTTTTTT
J gene: TRBJ1-2; clone size: few; V gene: TRBV4-2; D gene: NA; CDR3 protein: CASSQGGSGGYGYTF; CDR3 DNA: TGTGCCAGCAGCCAAGGAGGGAGTGGAGGCTATGGCTACACCTTC
J gene: TRBJ1-5; clone size: few; V gene: TRBV4-1; D gene: NA; CDR3 protein: CASSRAITGIQPQHF; CDR3 DNA: TGCGCCAGCAGCCGGGCGATAACAGGGATTCAGCCCCAGCATTTT
J gene: TRBJ1-4; clone size: NA; V gene: TRBV7-9; D gene: TRBD1; CDR3 protein: CASSPGQGPAPEKLFF; CDR3 DNA: TGTGCCAGCAGCCCCGGACAGGGACCAGCTCCCGAAAAACTGTTTTTT
J gene: TRBJ1-6; clone size: NA; V gene: TRBV20-1; D gene: NA; CDR3 protein: CSALTEVNSPLHF; CDR3 DNA: TGCAGTGCCCTGACCGAAGTTAATTCACCCCTCCACTTT
J gene: TRBJ1-5; clone size: NA; V gene: TRBV4-3; D gene: NA; CDR3 protein: CASSPHRRNQPQHF; CDR3 DNA: TGCGCCAGCAGCCCTCACAGGAGGAACCAGCCCCAGCATTTT
J gene: TRBJ1-5; clone size: NA; V gene: TRBV10-2; D gene: TRBD1; CDR3 protein: CASSRQGRQPQHF; CDR3 DNA: TGCGCCAGCAGTAGACAGGGGAGACAGCCCCAGCATTTT
J gene: TRBJ1-6; clone size: NA; V gene: TRBV12-3/TRBV12-4; D gene: NA; CDR3 protein: CASSLTLSNSPLHF; CDR3 DNA: TGTGCCAGCAGTTTAACGCTATCTAATTCACCCCTCCACTTT